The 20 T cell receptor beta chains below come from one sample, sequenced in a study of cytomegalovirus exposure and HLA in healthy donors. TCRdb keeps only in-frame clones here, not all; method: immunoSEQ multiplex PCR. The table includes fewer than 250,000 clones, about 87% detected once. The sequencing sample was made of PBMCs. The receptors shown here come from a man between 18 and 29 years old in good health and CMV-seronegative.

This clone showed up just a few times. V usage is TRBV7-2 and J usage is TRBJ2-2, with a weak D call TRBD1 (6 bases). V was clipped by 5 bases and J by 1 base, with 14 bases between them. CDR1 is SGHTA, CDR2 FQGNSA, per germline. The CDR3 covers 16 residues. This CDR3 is CASSPTGQLNTGELFF. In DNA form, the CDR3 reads TGTGCCAGCAGCCCCACAGGACAGCTGAACACCGGGGAGCTGTTTTTT.

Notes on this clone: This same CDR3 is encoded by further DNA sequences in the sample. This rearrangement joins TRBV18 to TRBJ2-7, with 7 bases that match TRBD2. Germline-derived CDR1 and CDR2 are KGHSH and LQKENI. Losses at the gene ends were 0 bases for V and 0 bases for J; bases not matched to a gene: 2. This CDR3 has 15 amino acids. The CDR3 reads CASSPPGLSSYEQYF. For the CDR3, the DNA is TGTGCCAGCTCACCACCGGGACTAAGCTCCTACGAGCAGTACTTC.

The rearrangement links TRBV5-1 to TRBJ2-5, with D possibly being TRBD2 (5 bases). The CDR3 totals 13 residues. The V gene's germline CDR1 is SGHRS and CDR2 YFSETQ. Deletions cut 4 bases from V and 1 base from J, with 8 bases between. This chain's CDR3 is CASSPEVQETQYF. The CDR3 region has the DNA TGCGCCAGCAGCCCGGAGGTCCAAGAGACCCAGTACTTC.

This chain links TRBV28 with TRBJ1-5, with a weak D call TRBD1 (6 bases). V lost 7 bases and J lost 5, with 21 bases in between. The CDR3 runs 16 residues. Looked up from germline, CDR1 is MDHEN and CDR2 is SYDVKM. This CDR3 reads CASIREGVTLYQPQHF. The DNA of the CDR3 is TGTGCCAGCATACGCGAGGGGGTTACCTTATATCAGCCCCAGCATTTT.

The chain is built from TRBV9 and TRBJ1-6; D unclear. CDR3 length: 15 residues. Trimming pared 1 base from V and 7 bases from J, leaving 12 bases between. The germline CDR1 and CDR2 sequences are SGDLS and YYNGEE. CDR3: CASSVNYRGNSPLHF. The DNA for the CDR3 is TGTGCCAGCAGCGTAAATTACCGGGGAAATTCACCCCTCCACTTT.

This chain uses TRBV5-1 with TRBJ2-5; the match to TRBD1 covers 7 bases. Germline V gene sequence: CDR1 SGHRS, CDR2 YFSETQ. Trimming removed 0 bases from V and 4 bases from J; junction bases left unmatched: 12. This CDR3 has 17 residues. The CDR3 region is CASSLGNTGQRRETQYF. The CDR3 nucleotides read TGCGCCAGCAGCTTGGGAAATACGGGACAGCGGAGAGAGACCCAGTACTTC.

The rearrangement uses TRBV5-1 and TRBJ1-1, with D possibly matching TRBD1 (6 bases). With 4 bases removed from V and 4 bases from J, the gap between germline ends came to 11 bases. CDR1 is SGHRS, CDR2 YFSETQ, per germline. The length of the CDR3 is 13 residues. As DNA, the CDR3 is TGCGCCAGCAGCGAGGACAGCGGCACTGAAGCTTTCTTT. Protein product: CASSEDSGTEAFF.

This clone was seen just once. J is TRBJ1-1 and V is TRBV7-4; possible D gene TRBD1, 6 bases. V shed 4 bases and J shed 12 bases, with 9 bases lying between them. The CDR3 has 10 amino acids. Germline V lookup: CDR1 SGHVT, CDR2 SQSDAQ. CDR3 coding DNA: TGTGCCAGCAGCTCAGACAGGACTTTCTTT. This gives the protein CASSSDRTFF.

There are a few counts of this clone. The CDR3 DNA reads TGTGCCAGCAGTTATGTGAAGGTCGTGAGGTCACCCCTCCACTTT. Amino acid sequence: CASSYVKVVRSPLHF. The rearrangement uses TRBV6-5 and TRBJ1-6; the D is unclear. Trimming left V 3 bases short and J 10 bases short, with 16 bases between. The CDR3 runs to 15 residues. Germline loops: CDR1 MNHEY, CDR2 SVGAGI.

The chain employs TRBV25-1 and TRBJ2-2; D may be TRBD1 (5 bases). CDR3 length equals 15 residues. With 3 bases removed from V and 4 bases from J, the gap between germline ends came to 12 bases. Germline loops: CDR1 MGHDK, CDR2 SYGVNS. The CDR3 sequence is CASSDLWGITGELFF. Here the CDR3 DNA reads TGTGCCAGCAGTGATTTGTGGGGCATCACCGGGGAGCTGTTTTTT.

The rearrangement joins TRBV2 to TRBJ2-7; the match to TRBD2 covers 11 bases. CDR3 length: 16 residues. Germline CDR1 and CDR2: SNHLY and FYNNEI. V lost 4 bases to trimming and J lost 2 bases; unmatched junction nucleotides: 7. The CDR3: CASSGRLAGIAYEQYF. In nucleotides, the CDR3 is TGTGCCAGCAGTGGCCGACTAGCGGGGATCGCCTACGAGCAGTACTTC.

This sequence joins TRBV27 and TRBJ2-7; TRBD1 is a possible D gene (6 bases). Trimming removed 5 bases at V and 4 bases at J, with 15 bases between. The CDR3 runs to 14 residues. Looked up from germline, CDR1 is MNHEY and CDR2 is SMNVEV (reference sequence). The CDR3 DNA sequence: TGTGCCAGCAGTGCACAGGGCCGAGGTTACGAGCAGTACTTC. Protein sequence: CASSAQGRGYEQYF.

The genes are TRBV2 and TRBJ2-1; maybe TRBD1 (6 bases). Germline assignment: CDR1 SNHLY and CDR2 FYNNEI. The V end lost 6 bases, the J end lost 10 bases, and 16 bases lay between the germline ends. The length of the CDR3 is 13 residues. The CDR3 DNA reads TGTGCCAGCAGAGGCCAGGGGACCGGCGAGCAGTTCTTC. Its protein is CASRGQGTGEQFF.

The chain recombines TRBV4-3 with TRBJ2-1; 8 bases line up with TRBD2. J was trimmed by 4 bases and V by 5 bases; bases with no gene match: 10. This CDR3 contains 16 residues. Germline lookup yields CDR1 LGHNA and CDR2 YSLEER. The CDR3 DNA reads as TGCGCCAGCAGCGATTCCGCAACTAGCGGATACAATGAGCAGTTCTTC. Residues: CASSDSATSGYNEQFF.

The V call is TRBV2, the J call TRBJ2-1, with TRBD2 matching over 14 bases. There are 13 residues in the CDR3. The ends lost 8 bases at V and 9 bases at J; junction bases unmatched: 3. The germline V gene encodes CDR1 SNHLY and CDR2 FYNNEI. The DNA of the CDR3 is TGTGCCAGCGAGGGACTAGCGGGAGTTGAGCAGTTCTTC. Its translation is CASEGLAGVEQFF.

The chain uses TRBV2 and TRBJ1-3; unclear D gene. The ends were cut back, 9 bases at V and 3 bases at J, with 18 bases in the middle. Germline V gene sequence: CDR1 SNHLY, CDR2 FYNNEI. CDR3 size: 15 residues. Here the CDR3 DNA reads TGTGCCAGTTTCGGCCCCGGAGAGATTGGAAACACCATATATTTT. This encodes CASFGPGEIGNTIYF.

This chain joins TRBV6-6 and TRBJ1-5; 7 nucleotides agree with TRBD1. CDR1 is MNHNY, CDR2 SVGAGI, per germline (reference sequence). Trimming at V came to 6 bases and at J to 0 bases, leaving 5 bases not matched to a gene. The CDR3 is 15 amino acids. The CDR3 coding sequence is TGTGCCAGCAGGGAGACAGGGTATAGCAATCAGCCCCAGCATTTT. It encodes CASRETGYSNQPQHF.

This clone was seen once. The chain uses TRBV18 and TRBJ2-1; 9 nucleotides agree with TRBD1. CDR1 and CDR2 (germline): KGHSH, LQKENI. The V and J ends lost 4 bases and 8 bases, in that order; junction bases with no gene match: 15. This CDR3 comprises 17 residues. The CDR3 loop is CASSLSTGGVGEDEQFF. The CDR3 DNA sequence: TGTGCCAGCTCACTTTCAACAGGGGGCGTGGGTGAAGATGAGCAGTTCTTC.

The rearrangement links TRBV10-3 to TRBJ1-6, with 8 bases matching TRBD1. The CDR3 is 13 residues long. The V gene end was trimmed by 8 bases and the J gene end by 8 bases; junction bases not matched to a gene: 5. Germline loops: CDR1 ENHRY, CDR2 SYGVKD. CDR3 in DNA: TGTGCCATCGGGGGGACAGGCGATTCACCCCTCCACTTT. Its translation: CAIGGTGDSPLHF.

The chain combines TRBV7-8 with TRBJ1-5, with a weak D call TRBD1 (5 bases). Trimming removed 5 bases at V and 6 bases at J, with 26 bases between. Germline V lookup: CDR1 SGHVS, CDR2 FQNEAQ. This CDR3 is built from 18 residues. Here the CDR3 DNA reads TGTGCCAGCAGCACCACCTGGGGGGACGGCGTGGCTGTTCAGCCCCAGCATTTT. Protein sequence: CASSTTWGDGVAVQPQHF.